The 8 T cell receptor beta chains given below trace back to one sample, sequenced in a study of CD8 T cells in ankylosing spondylitis. TCRdb re-called the 5' RACE reads through MiXCR, storing one row per CDR3 protein. The sample lists about 140,000 distinct CDR3 sequences; under 35% were seen once. Sequencing input: synovial fluid, either unsorted or a sorted T cell fraction (not recorded which). Receptor source: a male donor with ankylosing spondylitis.

This clonotype was seen only a few times. The J gene is TRBJ2-7, the V gene TRBV25-1; TRBD1 agrees at 9 bases. Losses at the gene ends were 6 bases for V and 2 bases for J; bases not matched to a gene: 8. Germline V CDR1 and CDR2: MGHDK, SYGVNS. The CDR3 sequence is 15 residues long. Here the CDR3 DNA reads TGTGCCAGCAGCTCCGGGACAGGGCTTACCTACGAGCAGTACTTC. The encoded protein is CASSSGTGLTYEQYF.

V is TRBV7-2 and J is TRBJ1-3; D gene unclear. V gave up 6 bases and J gave up 0 bases, with 12 bases separating them. Germline V gene sequence: CDR1 SGHTA, CDR2 FQGNSA. The CDR3 runs to 15 residues. CDR3 loop: CASSSPSSSGNTIYF. CDR3 sequence (DNA): TGTGCCAGCAGTTCCCCTTCTAGCTCTGGAAACACCATATATTTT.

This clonotype was detected ten times or more. This chain connects TRBV2 to TRBJ2-5, with D perhaps matching TRBD2 (7 bases). Germline V gives CDR1 SNHLY, CDR2 FYNNEI. Between the trimmed V and J ends, which lost 6 bases and 5 bases, there was a span of 22 bases. The CDR3 is 16 amino acids. In DNA, the CDR3 is TGTGCCAGCAGCCGAGGGACATCCTCCGGGGGGGAGACCCAGTACTTC. Translating it yields CASSRGTSSGGETQYF.

V and J are TRBV19 and TRBJ2-2, with D unresolved. This CDR3 has 19 residues. Trimming pared 2 bases from V and 0 bases from J, leaving 19 bases between. Germline V gene sequence: CDR1 LNHDA, CDR2 SQIVND (reference sequence). CDR3 sequence (DNA): TGTGCCAGTAGTATACTCTTTTTATTAGCAGACGCGAACACCGGGGAGCTGTTTTTT. Residues: CASSILFLLADANTGELFF.

This clonotype has a single count. Since a much larger clone is just one base distant, this may be a read error. The chain has TRBV5-1 and TRBJ1-1; D is perhaps TRBD1 (5 bases). The CDR3 is 15 amino acids. The germline gives CDR1 SGHRS, CDR2 YFSETQ. V dropped 0 bases and J dropped 1 base, with 10 bases sitting between them. CDR3 sequence reads: CASSLESTANTEAFF. CDR3 sequence (DNA): TGCGCCAGCAGCTTGGAGTCGACAGCGAACACTGAAGCTTTCTTT.

The rearrangement links TRBV5-6 to TRBJ2-2, with TRBD2 matching 8 bases. Germline V lookup: CDR1 SGHDT, CDR2 YYEEEE. The CDR3 sequence is 16 residues long. After removal of 0 bases from V and 4 bases from J, the junction contained 5 bases not matched to a gene. The CDR3 protein is CASSLAGGAGTGELFF. The CDR3, as DNA: TGTGCCAGCAGCTTGGCCGGGGGGGCCGGCACCGGGGAGCTGTTTTTT. The full variable domain, in which reference TRBV5-6 and TRBJ2-2 provide the parts outside the CDR3, is DAGVTQSPTHLIKTRGQQVTLRCSPKSGHDTVSWYQQALGQGPQFIFQYYEEEERQRGNFPDRFSGHQFPNYSSELNVNALLLGDSALYLCASSLAGGAGTGELFFGEGSRLTVL.

This chain connects TRBV20-1 to TRBJ2-7; weak D call: TRBD1 (5 bases). Germline loops: CDR1 DFQATT, CDR2 SNEGSKA (reference sequence). This CDR3 comprises 17 residues. V lost 0 bases to trimming and J lost 3 bases, with 21 bases between them. The chain's CDR3 is CSARDVGAGQGRYEQYF. The CDR3 DNA is TGCAGTGCTAGAGATGTTGGGGCCGGGCAGGGTCGCTACGAGCAGTACTTC.

V and J are TRBV20-1 and TRBJ2-3, with D possibly being TRBD1 (6 bases). The germline V gene has CDR1 DFQATT and CDR2 SNEGSKA (reference sequence). V shed 6 bases and J shed 6 bases, with 16 bases lying between them. The CDR3 is 13 residues long. The CDR3 here is CSAGGQSWDTQYF. In DNA form, the CDR3 reads TGCAGTGCAGGCGGACAGTCGTGGGATACGCAGTATTTT.